Listed below are T cell receptor beta chains from one sample, sequenced in a study of cytomegalovirus exposure and HLA in healthy donors. The repertoire was sequenced with immunoSEQ multiplex PCR; TCRdb's copy has only in-frame clones and lacks some. The sample records about 140,000 clones, approximately 78% being singletons. Input material: PBMCs. The origin of the receptors is a man aged 18 to 30 in good health and CMV-seropositive. The CDR3 runs from the conserved cysteine through the conserved F or W. Fields, in order: V gene, D gene, J gene, clone size, CDR3 protein, CDR3 DNA. A D gene is named only where the DNA matches it firmly. The listing skips clone size in some rows; elsewhere it reads once, few, many or a size class.

TRBV4-2,TRBD2,TRBJ2-1,.,CASSQDAAGLAGGKQFF,TGTGCCAGCAGCCAAGATGCGGCGGGACTAGCGGGAGGAAAGCAGTTCTTC
TRBV29-1,TRBD1,TRBJ2-5,.,CSVLGTGRTQYF,TGCAGCGTTTTAGGGACAGGGCGTACCCAGTACTTC
TRBV28,TRBD2,TRBJ2-5,.,CASSTGTSGRYGTQYF,TGTGCCAGCAGTACGGGGACTAGCGGGAGGTATGGGACCCAGTACTTC
TRBV4-1,.,TRBJ2-3,.,CASSRQGGFTDTQYF,TGCGCCAGCAGTCGGCAGGGGGGTTTCACAGATACGCAGTATTTT
TRBV6-6,.,TRBJ2-5,.,CASTYGGGGQETQYF,TGTGCCAGCACCTACGGAGGGGGCGGGCAAGAGACCCAGTACTTC
TRBV19,.,TRBJ1-2,.,CASSPSGQGNYGYTF,TGTGCCAGTAGTCCCTCAGGGCAGGGGAACTATGGCTACACCTTC
TRBV7-9,TRBD1,TRBJ1-1,.,CASSLEGARTEAFF,TGTGCCAGCAGCTTAGAGGGGGCGCGCACTGAAGCTTTCTTT
TRBV5-4,.,TRBJ2-5,.,CASSFRAGGGETQYF,TGTGCCAGCAGCTTTCGGGCAGGCGGAGGGGAGACCCAGTACTTC
TRBV7-9,TRBD2,TRBJ2-7,once,CASSRSGGNEQYF,TGTGCCAGCAGTAGGAGCGGGGGCAACGAGCAGTACTTC
TRBV27,.,TRBJ1-5,.,CASSPRTHSNQPQHF,TGTGCCAGCAGTCCCAGAACCCATAGCAATCAGCCCCAGCATTTT
TRBV29-1,TRBD2,TRBJ2-7,.,CSVGGGRNYEQYF,TGCAGCGTTGGGGGGGGACGGAACTACGAGCAGTACTTC
TRBV7-6,TRBD2,TRBJ2-7,.,CASSLTPGGVTYEQYF,TGTGCCAGCAGCCTTACCCCGGGGGGAGTAACCTACGAGCAGTACTTC
TRBV4-1,TRBD2,TRBJ2-5,few,CASSPRTSGGQETQYF,TGCGCCAGCAGCCCGAGGACTAGCGGGGGTCAAGAGACCCAGTACTTC
TRBV23-1,.,TRBJ2-6,.,CASSQSDTGQNSGANVLTF,TGCGCCAGCAGTCAATCGGACACGGGACAAAACTCTGGGGCCAACGTCCTGACTTTC
TRBV28,.,TRBJ1-2,.,CASSGTSPRGYTF,TGTGCCAGCAGTGGGACATCCCCGAGAGGCTACACCTTC
TRBV23-1,.,TRBJ1-1,.,CASSQSPQGPTEAFF,TGCGCCAGCAGTCAATCTCCACAGGGCCCCACTGAAGCTTTCTTT
TRBV27,.,TRBJ2-1,once,CASRSELEQFF,TGTGCCAGCAGGTCCGAACTAGAGCAGTTCTTC
TRBV5-1,TRBD2,TRBJ2-1,.,CASSSRLAGGMSSYNEQFF,TGCGCCAGCAGCTCCCGACTAGCGGGGGGAATGAGCTCCTACAATGAGCAGTTCTTC
TRBV7-9,TRBD2,TRBJ2-5,.,CASSGGAEETQYF,TGTGCCAGCTCCGGGGGGGCCGAGGAGACCCAGTACTTC
TRBV6-1,.,TRBJ1-5,.,CASSESPYSNQPQHF,TGTGCCAGCAGTGAGTCCCCTTATAGCAATCAGCCCCAGCATTTT
TRBV20-1,.,TRBJ2-7,.,CSATLGYEQYF,TGCAGTGCCACCCTAGGTTACGAGCAGTACTTC
TRBV6-5,.,TRBJ1-1,.,CASLRNRDTEAFF,TGTGCCAGCCTCCGGAACAGGGACACTGAAGCTTTCTTT
TRBV28,TRBD2,TRBJ2-7,.,CASSSPPGGADEQYF,TGTGCCAGCAGTTCCCCTCCGGGGGGAGCGGACGAGCAGTACTTC
TRBV9,.,TRBJ1-1,few,CASSNSLGLDTEAFF,TGTGCCAGCAGCAATTCCTTGGGACTTGACACTGAAGCTTTCTTT
TRBV5-6,.,TRBJ1-4,.,CASSHMTEEDEKLFF,TGTGCCAGCAGCCACATGACGGAGGAGGATGAAAAACTGTTTTTT
TRBV28,.,TRBJ2-7,.,CASMDSTYEQYF,TGTGCCAGCATGGACAGTACCTACGAGCAGTACTTC
TRBV28,TRBD1,TRBJ1-1,.,CASTGGWIEAFF,TGTGCCAGCACAGGGGGCTGGATTGAAGCTTTCTTT
TRBV7-9,TRBD1,TRBJ2-5,.,CSSSFGDRDQETQYF,TGTTCCAGCAGCTTCGGCGACAGGGACCAAGAGACCCAGTACTTC
TRBV28,TRBD1,TRBJ2-7,.,CASSLALPPGRGPYEQYF,TGTGCCAGCAGTTTAGCCCTCCCCCCTGGCAGGGGGCCTTACGAGCAGTACTTC
TRBV6-5,.,TRBJ2-4,.,CASSRPGEIQYF,TGTGCCAGCAGTCGACCTGGGGAGATTCAGTACTTC
TRBV28,TRBD2,TRBJ2-5,.,CASSLRLAGGTETQYF,TGTGCCAGCAGTTTGCGGCTGGCGGGAGGGACGGAGACCCAGTACTTC
TRBV7-8,.,TRBJ2-7,.,CASSPARGIREQYF,TGTGCCAGCAGCCCTGCTCGGGGAATCCGGGAGCAGTACTTC
TRBV7-9,TRBD1,TRBJ2-7,.,CASSLVSGTVYEQYF,TGTGCCAGCAGCTTAGTATCAGGGACAGTCTACGAGCAGTACTTC
TRBV28,.,TRBJ2-3,.,CASSLRGGASSDTQYF,TGTGCCAGCAGTTTACGGGGCGGGGCCTCCTCAGATACGCAGTATTTT
TRBV7-9,.,TRBJ1-1,few,CASSPTAFF,TGTGCCAGCAGCCCTACAGCTTTCTTT
TRBV27,TRBD1,TRBJ2-1,.,CASSLTGSSYNEQFF,TGTGCCAGCAGTTTGACAGGGAGCTCCTACAATGAGCAGTTCTTC
TRBV7-8,TRBD1,TRBJ1-2,.,CASSQTGVDYGYTF,TGTGCCAGCAGCCAGACAGGGGTGGACTATGGCTACACCTTC
TRBV30,.,TRBJ2-7,.,CAWSKLQGIEQYF,TGTGCCTGGAGTAAACTACAGGGAATCGAGCAGTACTTC
TRBV15,.,TRBJ2-6,.,CATSRDRGTGANVLTF,TGTGCCACCAGCAGAGACAGGGGTACTGGGGCCAACGTCCTGACTTTC
TRBV7-9,TRBD2,TRBJ2-1,.,CASSSSLAAEYNEQFF,TGTGCCAGCAGCTCTTCCCTAGCGGCCGAGTACAATGAGCAGTTCTTC
TRBV6-5,.,TRBJ1-2,once,CASSYLSGPGYTF,TGTGCCAGCAGTTACCTGAGCGGGCCGGGCTACACCTTC
TRBV28,TRBD2,TRBJ2-7,.,CASSLVASGAYEQYF,TGTGCCAGCAGTTTAGTGGCTAGCGGGGCCTACGAGCAGTACTTC
TRBV5-1,.,TRBJ2-1,once,CASDSQFF,TGCGCCAGCGACAGCCAGTTCTTC
TRBV5-4,TRBD1,TRBJ2-7,.,CASSLTGQETYEQYF,TGTGCCAGCAGCCTAACCGGACAGGAGACCTACGAGCAGTACTTC
TRBV19,TRBD1,TRBJ2-6,.,CASSFFGTGYSGANVLTF,TGTGCCAGTAGTTTTTTCGGGACAGGATACTCTGGGGCCAACGTCCTGACTTTC
TRBV5-1,.,TRBJ2-7,.,CASSLGGGGADYEQYF,TGCGCCAGCAGCTTGGGTGGAGGGGGCGCGGACTACGAGCAGTACTTC
TRBV27,TRBD1,TRBJ1-1,.,CASSEVLGTGVPEAFF,TGTGCCAGCAGCGAAGTTTTGGGGACAGGGGTCCCTGAAGCTTTCTTT